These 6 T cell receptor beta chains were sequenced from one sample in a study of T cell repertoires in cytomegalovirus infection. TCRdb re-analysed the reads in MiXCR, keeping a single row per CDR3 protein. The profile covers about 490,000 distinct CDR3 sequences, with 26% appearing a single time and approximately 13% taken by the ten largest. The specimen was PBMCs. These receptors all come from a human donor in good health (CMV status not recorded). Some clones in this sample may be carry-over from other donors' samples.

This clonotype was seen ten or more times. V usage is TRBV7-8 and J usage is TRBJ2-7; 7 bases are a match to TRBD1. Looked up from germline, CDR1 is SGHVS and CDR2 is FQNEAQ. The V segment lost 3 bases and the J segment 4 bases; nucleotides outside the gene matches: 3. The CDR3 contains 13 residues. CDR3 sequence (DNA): TGTGCCAGCAGCTTTAAGGGGGCGTACGAGCAGTACGTC. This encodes CASSFKGAYEQYV.

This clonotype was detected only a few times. The chain's CDR3 is CASSQLGHSTDTQYF. The CDR3 region has the DNA TGTGCCAGCAGCCAGCTCGGGCATAGCACAGATACGCAGTATTTT. The rearrangement joins TRBV7-8 to TRBJ2-3, with unresolved D. Trimming pared 5 bases from V and 0 bases from J, leaving 12 bases between. Germline loops: CDR1 SGHVS, CDR2 FQNEAQ. The length of the CDR3 is 15 residues.

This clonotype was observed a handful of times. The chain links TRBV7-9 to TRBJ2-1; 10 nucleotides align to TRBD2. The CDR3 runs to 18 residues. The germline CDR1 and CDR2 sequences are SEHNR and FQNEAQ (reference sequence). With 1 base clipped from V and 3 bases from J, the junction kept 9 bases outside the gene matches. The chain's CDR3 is CASSLERLAGEVYNEQFF. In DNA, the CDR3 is TGTGCCAGCAGCTTAGAAAGGCTAGCGGGAGAGGTCTACAATGAGCAGTTCTTC.

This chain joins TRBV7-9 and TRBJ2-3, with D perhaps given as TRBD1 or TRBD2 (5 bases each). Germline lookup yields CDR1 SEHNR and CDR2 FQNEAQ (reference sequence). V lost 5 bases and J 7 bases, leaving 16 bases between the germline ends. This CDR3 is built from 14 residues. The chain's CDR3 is CASSPTRDVYTQYF. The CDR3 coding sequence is TGTGCCAGCAGCCCGACGAGGGACGTGTATACGCAGTATTTT.

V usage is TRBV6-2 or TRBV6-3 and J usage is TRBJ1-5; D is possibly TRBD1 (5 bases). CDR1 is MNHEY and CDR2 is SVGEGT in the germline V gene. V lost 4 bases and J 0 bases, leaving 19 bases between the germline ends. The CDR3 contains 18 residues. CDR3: CASSSAGPGPYSNQPQHF. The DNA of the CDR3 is TGTGCCAGCAGTTCGGCGGGACCGGGTCCTTATAGCAATCAGCCCCAGCATTTT.

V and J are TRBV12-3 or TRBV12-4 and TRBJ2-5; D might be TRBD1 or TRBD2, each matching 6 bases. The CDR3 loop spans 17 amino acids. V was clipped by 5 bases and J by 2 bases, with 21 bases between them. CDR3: CASSRGLLGADQETQYF. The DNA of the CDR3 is TGTGCCAGCAGTCGGGGGCTTCTGGGGGCCGATCAAGAGACCCAGTACTTC.